Each of the 27 T cell receptor beta chains below was sequenced from the same sample in a study of cytomegalovirus exposure and HLA in healthy donors. Primers included in the PCR were 60 Vbeta and 13 Jbeta primers. Sequencing used immunoSEQ multiplex PCR; TCRdb keeps in-frame clones, though not all of them. The data show under 170,000 clones, 60% to 70% seen once. The sequenced sample was PBMCs. Receptors originate from a woman aged 55-75 years in good health and CMV-seropositive.

The chain employs TRBV10-2 and TRBJ1-5; a weak D match, TRBD1 (5 bases). Germline CDR1 is WSHSY and CDR2 is SAAADI. This CDR3 comprises 14 residues. V lost 6 bases and J lost 2, with 11 bases in between. The CDR3 region has the DNA TGCGCCAGCAGGCGGGGCGGGGGCAATCAGCCCCAGCATTTT. It encodes CASRRGGGNQPQHF.

The chain combines TRBV5-4 with TRBJ1-5, with 7 bases matching TRBD1. Per germline, CDR1 SGHNT and CDR2 YYREEE (reference sequence). J gave up 6 bases and V 0 bases, and 0 bases lay outside the gene matches. The CDR3 loop spans 13 amino acids. CDR3 nucleotide sequence: TGTGCCAGCAGCTTGGCAGGGGGTCAGCCCCAGCATTTT. This sequence encodes CASSLAGGQPQHF.

V gene TRBV2 combines with J gene TRBJ2-6; TRBD1 aligns across 7 bases. CDR1 is SNHLY, CDR2 FYNNEI, per germline. The V segment lost 6 bases and the J segment 0 bases; nucleotides outside the gene matches: 8. The CDR3 is made up of 17 amino acids. CDR3: CASRGRDSYSGANVLTF. Written as DNA, the CDR3 is TGTGCCAGCAGGGGCCGGGACAGCTACTCTGGGGCCAACGTCCTGACTTTC.

The chain carries TRBV7-2 and TRBJ2-7; possibly TRBD2 for D (5 bases). Germline V lookup: CDR1 SGHTA, CDR2 FQGNSA. The CDR3 spans 13 residues. The germline V and J ends were trimmed by 0 bases and 7 bases, with 10 bases remaining between them. The CDR3 bases are TGTGCCAGCAGCTTAGCCGGGGTAGGGGAGCAGTACTTC. As protein: CASSLAGVGEQYF.

This clone was seen more than once but under ten times. J is TRBJ2-5 and V is TRBV5-1; 7 bases line up with TRBD1. This CDR3 spans 15 amino acids. V was clipped by 1 base and J by 1 base; unmatched bases: 4. CDR1 SGHRS and CDR2 YFSETQ come from the germline V gene. As DNA, the CDR3 is TGCGCCAGCAGCTTGCAGGGGGAGAGCCAAGAGACCCAGTACTTC. Its translation: CASSLQGESQETQYF.

This clone has only a few counts. The chain recombines TRBV20-1 with TRBJ2-1; no reliable D call. The germline V gene has CDR1 DFQATT and CDR2 SNEGSKA (reference sequence). Trimming removed 4 bases from V and 3 bases from J, with 4 bases in between. This CDR3 comprises 11 residues. CDR3 bases: TGCAGTGCTAACTTCTACAATGAGCAGTTCTTC. Its protein product is CSANFYNEQFF.

The chain combines TRBV30 with TRBJ2-7, with D unclear. CDR3 length equals 14 residues. V lost 0 bases and J lost 2, with 11 bases in between. CDR1 and CDR2 from the germline V gene are GTSNPN and SVGIG (reference sequence). The CDR3 sequence: CAWSVLHLAYEQYF. The CDR3 DNA sequence: TGTGCCTGGAGTGTACTCCACTTGGCCTACGAGCAGTACTTC. The full variable domain, completed using reference TRBV30 and TRBJ2-7, is SQTIHQWPATLVQPVGSPLSLECTVEGTSNPNLYWYRQAAGRGLQLLFYSVGIGQISSEVPQNLSASRPQDRQFILSSKKLLLSDSGFYLCAWSVLHLAYEQYFGPGTRLTVT.

In this sample, this clone turned up a few times. The chain uses TRBV4-3 and TRBJ2-3; the match to TRBD2 covers 10 bases. After removal of 3 bases from V and 4 bases from J, the junction contained 4 bases not matched to a gene. The CDR3 extends over 15 amino acids. Per germline, CDR1 LGHNA and CDR2 YSLEER. Here the CDR3 reads CASSQSGRAADTQYF. The DNA of the CDR3 is TGCGCCAGCAGCCAGAGCGGGAGGGCGGCAGATACGCAGTATTTT.

The rearrangement joins TRBV7-2 to TRBJ2-3; possibly TRBD2 for D (5 bases). Germline CDR1 and CDR2: SGHTA and FQGNSA. The CDR3 covers 16 residues. V shed 4 bases and J shed 0 bases, with 14 bases lying between them. The CDR3 spells CASSSRMRASTDTQYF. The CDR3 DNA reads TGTGCCAGCAGCTCCCGGATGCGGGCCAGCACAGATACGCAGTATTTT.

The chain employs TRBV9 and TRBJ2-3; no clear D. Germline lookup yields CDR1 SGDLS and CDR2 YYNGEE. The CDR3 is 13 amino acids. Trimming shortened V by 2 bases and J by 5 bases, and 9 bases separated the two germline ends. CDR3 nucleotide sequence: TGTGCCAGCAGCGTTGGTCCACAAGATACGCAGTATTTT. Its translation: CASSVGPQDTQYF.

V and J are TRBV7-2 and TRBJ2-3; tentatively, D is TRBD2 (6 bases). Trimming pared 7 bases from V and 4 bases from J, leaving 21 bases between. Germline CDR1 reads SGHTA; CDR2 reads FQGNSA. The CDR3 extends over 16 amino acids. The CDR3 here is CASTPGNRGWADTQYF. The CDR3 DNA follows: TGTGCCAGCACCCCCGGGAATCGGGGGTGGGCAGATACGCAGTATTTT.

The J gene is TRBJ2-3, the V gene TRBV19; 9 bases map to TRBD1. The CDR3 has 14 residues. Germline V lookup: CDR1 LNHDA, CDR2 SQIVND (reference sequence). The J segment lost 11 bases and the V segment lost 3 bases, leaving 9 bases of the junction unmatched. The CDR3 DNA reads TGTGCCAGTAGTATGGGACAGGGAATATTTTTGCAGTATTTT. The encoded protein is CASSMGQGIFLQYF.

This chain joins TRBV7-2 and TRBJ2-1; D remains ambiguous. The CDR3 length is 14 residues. Trimming left V 1 base short and J 0 bases short, with 4 bases between. Looked up from germline, CDR1 is SGHTA and CDR2 is FQGNSA. For the CDR3, the DNA is TGTGCCAGCAGCTTAGATAGCTCCTACAATGAGCAGTTCTTC. Translating it yields CASSLDSSYNEQFF.

The chain is built from TRBV14 and TRBJ2-7; a weak D match, TRBD1 (5 bases). Germline V gene sequence: CDR1 SGHDN, CDR2 FVKESK. V was trimmed by 3 bases and J by 2 bases, leaving 11 bases between them. The CDR3 covers 14 residues. This CDR3 reads CASSHWTRTYEQYF. CDR3 DNA: TGTGCCAGCAGCCATTGGACACGCACCTACGAGCAGTACTTC.

The chain is built from TRBV4-1 and TRBJ2-1; D may be TRBD2 (6 bases). The germline CDR1 and CDR2 sequences are MGHRA and YSYEKL. V dropped 1 base and J dropped 1 base, with 8 bases sitting between them. The CDR3 spans 15 residues. CDR3 protein: CASSQGAGSYNEQFF. The DNA of the CDR3 is TGCGCCAGCAGCCAAGGGGCGGGGTCCTACAATGAGCAGTTCTTC.

The chain links TRBV4-1 to TRBJ1-2, with a weak D call TRBD1 (6 bases). The CDR3 is 16 residues long. Trimming stripped 6 bases from V and 4 bases from J, with 21 bases between. From germline, CDR1 is MGHRA and CDR2 YSYEKL. This CDR3 reads CASRVAGGANSYGYTF. The CDR3 DNA reads as TGCGCCAGCAGAGTTGCTGGGGGGGCAAATTCCTATGGCTACACCTTC.

The chain carries TRBV27 and TRBJ1-1; D might be TRBD1 (5 bases). V was trimmed by 6 bases and J by 0 bases, leaving 11 bases between them. The CDR3 has 14 amino acids. CDR1 is MNHEY and CDR2 is SMNVEV in the germline V gene (reference sequence). CDR3: CASRRGGMNTEAFF. The CDR3 nucleotides read TGTGCCAGCAGGAGGGGAGGGATGAACACTGAAGCTTTCTTT.

In this sample, this clone turned up a few times. CDR3 amino acids: CASTQGSNQPQHF. CDR3 sequence (DNA): TGTGCCAGCACACAGGGTTCTAATCAGCCCCAGCATTTT. V is TRBV25-1 and J is TRBJ1-5; a possible D gene is TRBD1 (6 bases). Germline V gene lookup returns CDR1 MGHDK and CDR2 SYGVNS. This CDR3 spans 13 amino acids. V was shortened by 7 bases and J by 4 bases, with 11 bases between the two germline ends.

The J gene is TRBJ2-7, the V gene TRBV7-6; 8 bases are a match to TRBD2. Germline values: CDR1 SGHVS, CDR2 FNYEAQ. The V and J ends lost 4 bases and 2 bases, in that order; junction bases with no gene match: 4. CDR3 length: 14 amino acids. The chain's CDR3 is CASSSGLATYEQYF. DNA for the CDR3: TGTGCCAGCAGCTCTGGACTAGCTACCTACGAGCAGTACTTC. Drawing the rest from reference TRBV7-6 and TRBJ2-7, the complete variable domain is GAGVSQSPRYKVTKRGQDVALRCDPISGHVSLYWYRQALGQGPEFLTYFNYEAQQDKSGLPNDRFSAERPEGSISTLTIQRTEQRDSAMYRCASSSGLATYEQYFGPGTRLTVT.

This clone was counted only a few times. This chain connects TRBV4-1 to TRBJ2-1, with TRBD2 matching 8 bases. Germline trimming cut 6 bases from V and 2 bases from J; bases unmatched to any gene: 9. CDR3 size: 16 residues. CDR1 MGHRA and CDR2 YSYEKL come from the germline V gene. The CDR3 DNA reads TGCGCCAGCAGGGACGGGGGGGGTGGCCCCTACAATGAGCAGTTCTTC. Protein sequence: CASRDGGGGPYNEQFF.

The chain links TRBV6-5 to TRBJ1-1, with D maybe TRBD1 (5 bases). The CDR3 totals 16 residues. Trimming cost V 2 bases and J 4 bases, with 17 bases left between them. CDR1 MNHEY and CDR2 SVGAGI come from the germline V gene. The CDR3 DNA is TGTGCCAGCAGTTACGGGACCGTACCCGGGGGCACTGAAGCTTTCTTT. Its translation: CASSYGTVPGGTEAFF.

The CDR3 spells CASSLWSHSGYNEQFF. CDR3 coding DNA: TGTGCCAGCAGCTTATGGAGTCACTCGGGGTACAATGAGCAGTTCTTC. The chain uses TRBV7-8 and TRBJ2-1; D may be TRBD2 (5 bases). The germline V gene encodes CDR1 SGHVS and CDR2 FQNEAQ. The CDR3 has 16 amino acids. The V end was cut by 2 bases, the J end by 4 bases, with 15 bases between.

CDR3 in amino acids: CASSPRTGPTGELFF. DNA of the CDR3: TGTGCCAGCAGCCCCCGGACAGGGCCCACCGGGGAGCTGTTTTTT. V is TRBV9 and J is TRBJ2-2; 8 nucleotides agree with TRBD1. CDR3 length: 15 residues. CDR1 is SGDLS and CDR2 is YYNGEE in the germline V gene. The trim removed 4 bases at V and 4 bases at J, leaving 6 bases unmatched. Complete variable domain (other parts from reference TRBV9 and TRBJ2-2): DSGVTQTPKHLITATGQRVTLRCSPRSGDLSVYWYQQSLDQGLQFLIQYYNGEERAKGNILERFSAQQFPDLHSELNLSSLELGDSALYFCASSPRTGPTGELFFGEGSRLTVL.

This clone turned up a few times. The genes are TRBV4-1 and TRBJ2-1; TRBD2 might be the D (6 bases). Germline V gene data show CDR1 as MGHRA and CDR2 as YSYEKL. Deletions cut 4 bases from V and 4 bases from J, with 14 bases between. The CDR3 is 15 amino acids. CDR3: CASSPSRDSYNEQFF. The CDR3 nucleotides are TGCGCCAGCAGCCCCTCTCGGGACTCTTACAATGAGCAGTTCTTC.

J is TRBJ2-7 and V is TRBV9; 7 bases agree with TRBD2. Looked up from germline, CDR1 is SGDLS and CDR2 is YYNGEE. CDR3 length: 14 amino acids. The ends lost 4 bases at V and 2 bases at J; junction bases unmatched: 6. CDR3 bases: TGTGCCAGCAGCCTGGGGGGGAGTGCCTACGAGCAGTACTTC. Residues: CASSLGGSAYEQYF. Combining the CDR3 with reference TRBV9 and TRBJ2-7 gives the whole variable domain DSGVTQTPKHLITATGQRVTLRCSPRSGDLSVYWYQQSLDQGLQFLIQYYNGEERAKGNILERFSAQQFPDLHSELNLSSLELGDSALYFCASSLGGSAYEQYFGPGTRLTVT.

In this sample, this clone turned up a few times. The chain links TRBV30 to TRBJ2-3; no clear D. V gave up 3 bases and J gave up 0 bases, with 13 bases separating them. In germline, CDR1 is GTSNPN, CDR2 SVGIG (reference sequence). CDR3 length: 15 amino acids. The CDR3 protein is CAWSPDTTSTDTQYF. CDR3 nucleotide sequence: TGTGCCTGGAGCCCAGACACAACTAGCACAGATACGCAGTATTTT. Filled out from reference TRBV30 and TRBJ2-3, the complete variable domain reads SQTIHQWPATLVQPVGSPLSLECTVEGTSNPNLYWYRQAAGRGLQLLFYSVGIGQISSEVPQNLSASRPQDRQFILSSKKLLLSDSGFYLCAWSPDTTSTDTQYFGPGTRLTVL.

This clone was found a few times. The CDR3 sequence: CAWSVGGRYNEQFF. The DNA of the CDR3 is TGTGCCTGGAGTGTGGGGGGGCGCTACAATGAGCAGTTCTTC. The chain joins TRBV30 to TRBJ2-1; TRBD2 might be the D (7 bases). V was pared by 0 bases and J by 3 bases, with 9 bases between. This CDR3 is 14 amino acids long. Germline assignment: CDR1 GTSNPN and CDR2 SVGIG (reference sequence).